This T cell receptor (beta chain) appears in the sequencing data of a study of spatial heterogeneity in lung cancer. Study-wide context: An average of more than ten raw reads was observed per unique TCR and UMI combination. Study findings and constraints: Compared with follow-up, resection was when ubiquitous expanded tumor TCRs appeared in blood more.

Time point of the sample: sample taken at primary tumor resection. Without sorting, whole RNA was sequenced from tumor, nontumor lung or frozen PBMC. Donors were under 90 untreated early-stage non-small cell lung cancer patients. V was pared by 1 base and J by 0 bases, with 6 bases between. Germline V gives CDR1 MDHEN, CDR2 SYDVKM. This CDR3 has 15 amino acids. Comment on this clonotype: Its antigen remains unidentified.

TCRdb itself ran the 5' RACE reads through MiXCR, one entry per CDR3 protein. Of just under 95,000 distinct CDR3 sequences in the sample, roughly 12% are singletons; the top ten hold 35% to 50%. Sample: PBMCs, taken at surgery. The chain combines TRBV28 with TRBJ2-2; the D is unclear. The source is a male donor with early-stage non-small cell lung cancer. In nucleotides, the CDR3 is TGTGCCAGCAGTTTATTCTTCGCGAACACCGGGGAGCTGTTTTTT. It is translated as CASSLFFANTGELFF.